This paragraph covers one TCR beta chain sequence. This sample is drawn from a study of shared clonotypes between healthy human individuals. The naive CD8 subset, CD45RO-negative cells positively selected for CCR7, excluded terminally differentiated effector memory CD45RA+ cells. Only Caucasian adults living in Nashville, Tennessee served as donors. Sequencing was performed with immunoSEQ multiplex PCR; in TCRdb, only in-frame clones are kept and a portion is missing. The data contain 2 million or so clones, 85% to 95% of them singletons. J was trimmed by 2 bases and V by 5 bases; bases with no gene match: 16. The CDR3 runs to 19 residues. Looked up from germline, CDR1 is SEHNR and CDR2 is FQNEAQ (reference sequence).

The chain couples TRBV7-9 to TRBJ2-5, with 11 nucleotides matching TRBD2. This TCR was sampled from a man between 18 and 35 years old in good health. The sample comprised naive CD8+ T cells sorted from blood. The CDR3 sequence is CASSIGAILTSGTQETQYF. Written as DNA, the CDR3 is TGTGCCAGCAGCATCGGGGCCATATTGACTAGCGGGACTCAAGAGACCCAGTACTTC.